This TCR beta chain comes out of a study of CD8 T cells in Susac syndrome. Trimming removed 3 bases from V and 6 bases from J, with 12 bases in between. The CDR3 loop spans 13 amino acids. Germline CDR1 is DFQATT and CDR2 is SNEGSKA (reference sequence). Concerning this clonotype: Its specificity is not known.

Findings and caveats of the study: Only a relatively small number of individuals were included in the TCR sequencing and HLA analysis.

A quantity of about 0.45 to 1 ug RNA underwent reverse transcription using random hexamers. From the immunoSEQ multiplex PCR reads, TCRdb called clonotypes with MiXCR, one entry per CDR3 protein. The sample has about 300,000 distinct CDR3 sequences, around 89% seen once. The chain is built from TRBV20-1 and TRBJ1-3; D may be TRBD1 (6 bases). The sequencing sample was made of CD8+ T cells from PBMCs. The receptor was derived from a human donor with multiple sclerosis. DNA of the CDR3: TGCAGTGCTAGCCAGGGGATGGAAAACACCATATATTTT. Translation: CSASQGMENTIYF.